The entry below gives a single T cell receptor (beta chain) sequence along with its context. Authors' methods: Amplification of reference gene primers provided the estimated nucleated cell counts. TCRdb's copy holds only in-frame clones and misses some; the assay was immunoSEQ multiplex PCR. V, J and clone size are taken as reported in that table, and D and trimming were inferred from the DNA itself. The sample lists under 200,000 clones; around 85% were seen once. The data stem from a study of blood T cell repertoires in COVID-19. The CDR3 covers 16 residues. CDR1 is SGHRS, CDR2 YFSETQ, per germline. The V gene end was trimmed by 0 bases and the J gene end by 7 bases; junction bases not matched to a gene: 8.

The clonotype originates from a woman of 80 years or more with acute or convalescent COVID-19. Sequencing was performed on peripheral blood. This chain connects TRBV5-1 to TRBJ2-2, with 8 bases identical to TRBD2. The CDR3 sequence is CASSLAAGGQHGELFF. In DNA, the CDR3 is TGCGCCAGCAGCTTGGCGGCGGGGGGACAACACGGGGAGCTGTTTTTT.